One T cell receptor beta chain is described in this entry. The antigen is undetermined. This record comes from a study of T cell repertoires in cytomegalovirus infection. General observations from the study: CMV carriers having the relevant HLA were flagged by cumulative public TCR beta family frequency.

One entry per CDR3 protein, called by TCRdb with MiXCR from the reads. The repertoire holds over 150,000 distinct CDR3 sequences, with 15% to 20% as singletons. The TCR originated in a human donor in good health (CMV status not recorded). Some clones in this sample may be carry-over from other donors' samples. What was sequenced was CD8+ T cells from PBMCs.

CDR3 coding DNA: TGTGCCAGCAGCGCAACCGCGGGATTTAACATTCAGTACTTC. It codes for CASSATAGFNIQYF. The chain uses TRBV7-4 and TRBJ2-4; a possible D gene is TRBD2 (6 bases). The CDR3 totals 14 residues. Between the trimmed V and J ends, which lost 5 bases and 7 bases, there was a span of 15 bases. Germline assignment: CDR1 SGHVT and CDR2 SQSDAQ.